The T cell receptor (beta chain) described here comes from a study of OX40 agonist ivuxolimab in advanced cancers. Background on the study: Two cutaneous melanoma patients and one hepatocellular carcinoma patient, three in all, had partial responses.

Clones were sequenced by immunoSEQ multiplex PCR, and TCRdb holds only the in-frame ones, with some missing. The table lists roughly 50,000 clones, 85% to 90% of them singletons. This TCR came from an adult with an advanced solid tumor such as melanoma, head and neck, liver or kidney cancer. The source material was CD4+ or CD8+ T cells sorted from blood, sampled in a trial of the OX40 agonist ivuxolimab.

CDR3 in DNA: TGTGCCAGCAGCTGGGGGTGGGGTCAGCCCCAGCATTTT. Its protein product is CASSWGWGQPQHF. The rearrangement links TRBV5-6 to TRBJ1-5, with D possibly matching TRBD1 (5 bases). The ends were cut back, 3 bases at V and 6 bases at J, with 10 bases in the middle. There are 13 residues in the CDR3. Germline V gene data show CDR1 as SGHDT and CDR2 as YYEEEE.